This T cell receptor (beta chain) was identified in a study of CD8+ T cells in alopecia areata. Across the whole study: Treated patients were given oral tofacitinib, which was dosed at 5 to 10 mg twice daily. Patients in the study were on tofacitinib for 6 to 18 months, then off it for 6 months. General study points: Scalp clonality and expanded CD8+ clones among the top 100 fell significantly with tofacitinib. With tofacitinib ongoing, many expanded lesional clones persisted in both scalp and blood.

Treatment: oral pan-JAK inhibitor, 5-10 mg twice daily. As concerns this clone: Its antigen is not known.

This CDR3 is 15 amino acids long. Germline values: CDR1 MNHEY, CDR2 SMNVEV (reference sequence). The V segment lost 5 bases and the J segment 6 bases; nucleotides outside the gene matches: 10. RNA was extracted and reverse transcribed into cDNA as the sequencing template. Sequenced by immunoSEQ multiplex PCR; TCRdb stores in-frame clones only, minus some. The data contain around 110,000 clones, about four fifths of them singletons. The origin of this receptor is a human donor with alopecia areata. The V call is TRBV27, the J call TRBJ2-3, with 8 bases fitting TRBD1. The material was CD8+ T cells sorted from blood, obtained at week 24, from a patient treated with tofacitinib. The CDR3, as DNA: TGTGCCAGCAGTCTAGGGACAGGAGGGCTGGATACGCAGTATTTT. Amino acids: CASSLGTGGLDTQYF.